This T cell receptor beta chain was sequenced during a study of graft-versus-host responses after intestinal transplantation. In germline, CDR1 is SGHRS, CDR2 YFSETQ. The CDR3 has 13 amino acids. Trimming took 9 bases from V and 0 from J; bases not matched to a gene: 5. The method was immunoSEQ multiplex PCR; TCRdb's version includes in-frame clones alone and lacks a portion of them. The sample shows over 75,000 clones, roughly nine tenths of them seen only once. Remarks on this clone: Its target is unknown.

Study outcomes and limitations: Detection of GvH clones occurred in recipient marrow, and some had their first appearance in ileum or blood.

The source of this sequence is a human donor who received an intestinal transplant. The sequencing used unstimulated CD4+ T cells sorted from spleen or lymph node cells, collected before intestinal transplant. The chain uses TRBV5-1 and TRBJ1-1; 7 nucleotides line up with TRBD1. DNA for the CDR3: TGCGCCACCTCGACAGGGATGAACACTGAAGCTTTCTTT. This codes for CATSTGMNTEAFF.